These T cell receptor beta chains were read from a single sample in a study of blood T cell repertoires in COVID-19. Using immunoSEQ multiplex PCR, the repertoire was profiled, and TCRdb retains in-frame clones only, with some absent. The data hold about 23,000 clones, with 75% to 85% observed a single time. Sequences were obtained from peripheral blood. These receptors came from a man between 65 and 80 years old with acute or convalescent COVID-19. Each CDR3 is given with its conserved first and last residue. The order of the fields is D gene, J gene, V gene, CDR3 length, clone size, CDR3 DNA, CDR3 protein. D genes are given only for firm matches. The size field is filled for only some rows; it gives once, few, many or a size class.

. TRBJ1-5 TRBV6-5 14 . TGTGCCAGCAGTTGGGGCACCAGCAATCAGCCCCAGCATTTT CASSWGTSNQPQHF
TRBD2 TRBJ2-7 TRBV7-8 17 once TGTGCCAGCAGCTTAGGGGTAGCGGGAGGGCCCTCCTACGAGCAGTACTTC CASSLGVAGGPSYEQYF
TRBD1 TRBJ1-5 TRBV4-2 13 . TGTGCCAGCAGCCAGGACAGGGATCAGCCCCAGCATTTT CASSQDRDQPQHF
TRBD2 TRBJ2-4 TRBV7-2 15 . TGTGCCAGCAGCGCGGGACTAGCGGGGAGGAACATTCAGTACTTC CASSAGLAGRNIQYF
. TRBJ2-7 TRBV6-1 14 . TGTGCCAGCAGTGAACAGGGGCATGGCTACGAGCAGTACTTC CASSEQGHGYEQYF
. TRBJ1-2 TRBV5-1 13 . TGCGCCAGCAGCTTGGAGCCGGTCGATGGCTACACCTTC CASSLEPVDGYTF
. TRBJ2-3 TRBV7-3 12 . TGTGCCAGCAGCCTGACGGGAGATACGCAGTATTTT CASSLTGDTQYF
TRBD1 TRBJ1-5 TRBV19 15 . TGTGCCAGTAGTATTGGCACAGGGGGTTATCAGCCCCAGCATTTT CASSIGTGGYQPQHF
. TRBJ2-5 TRBV30 14 . TGTGCCTGGAGTAGTCAGGGTATGAGAGAGACCCAGTACTTC CAWSSQGMRETQYF
TRBD2 TRBJ2-1 TRBV5-1 17 . TGCGCCAGCAGCCTGCGGTGGAGCGGGGCCTCCTACAATGAGCAGTTCTTC CASSLRWSGASYNEQFF
. TRBJ1-5 TRBV11-2 15 . TGTGCCAGCAGCACTGGGGCTTATAGCAATCAGCCCCAGCATTTT CASSTGAYSNQPQHF
. TRBJ2-5 TRBV19 14 . TGTGCCAGTAGTACGGACAGTTACCAAGAGACCCAGTACTTC CASSTDSYQETQYF
TRBD1 TRBJ2-4 TRBV29-1 12 . TGCAGCGTTACAGGGGGCGCTTACATTCAGTACTTC CSVTGGAYIQYF
TRBD2 TRBJ2-7 TRBV7-8 16 few TGTGCCAGCAGCTTAAGGCGGGGGTCCCTTCCCTACGAGCAGTACTTC CASSLRRGSLPYEQYF
. TRBJ1-1 TRBV12-3/TRBV12-4 11 once TGTGCCAGCAGTTCGGGGGATAAAGCTTTCTTT CASSSGDKAFF
. TRBJ1-4 TRBV6-5 16 once TGTGCCAGCAGTTACGGACCCCCCGACAGAACGGGAAAACTGTTTTTT CASSYGPPDRTGKLFF
. TRBJ2-4 TRBV11-2 15 . TGTGCCAGCAGCTTAAACGCCGGAGCCAAAAACATTCAGTACTTC CASSLNAGAKNIQYF
. TRBJ1-2 TRBV19 15 few TGTGCCAGTGAGTCTCGGAGGGAAGCTAACTATGGCTACACCTTC CASESRREANYGYTF
. TRBJ1-1 TRBV2 18 once TGTGCCAGCAGTGAAAGTCCCTTAATTGGGGGGGCGGGAGGACGAGCTTTCTTT CASSESPLIGGAGGRAFF
. TRBJ1-6 TRBV12-3/TRBV12-4 12 . TGTGCCAGCAGCCTAGGGGGTGTCCCCCTCCACTTT CASSLGGVPLHF
. TRBJ1-1 TRBV5-5 14 . TGTGCCAGCAGTGGTGGAGTTGGGAACACTGAAGCTTTCTTT CASSGGVGNTEAFF
. TRBJ1-3 TRBV14 15 . TGTGCCAGCAGCCAAGCCCGGGGCTCTGGAAACACCATATATTTT CASSQARGSGNTIYF
. TRBJ1-6 TRBV14 16 . TGTGCCAGCAGCCTGACTTACTCGAGACCCAATTCACCCCTCCACTTT CASSLTYSRPNSPLHF
TRBD2 TRBJ2-1 TRBV5-4 16 . TGTGCCAGCAGCTTCCGAGTAGCGGGAGGGTTCAATGAGCAGTTCTTC CASSFRVAGGFNEQFF
TRBD1 TRBJ1-6 TRBV7-9 16 . TGTGCCAGCACCTGGGACAGGGGTGTTTTAGGTTCACCCCTCCACTTT CASTWDRGVLGSPLHF
TRBD1 TRBJ1-1 TRBV7-2 14 . TGTGCCAGCAGCCACGGACAGGGTTACACTGAAGCTTTCTTT CASSHGQGYTEAFF
. TRBJ2-5 TRBV7-2 14 . TGTGCCAGCAGCTTCGCGCTAGTTGGAGAGACCCAGTACTTC CASSFALVGETQYF
TRBD2 TRBJ2-2 TRBV7-6 15 . TGTGCCAGCAGCTTAGTGGCTAGCGGGGGCTGGGAGCTGTTTTTT CASSLVASGGWELFF